These 23 T cell receptor beta chains were sequenced from one sample in a study of CD8 T cells in Susac syndrome. When the RNA was reverse transcribed, random hexamers were used with an input of roughly 0.45 to 1 ug. TCRdb itself ran the immunoSEQ multiplex PCR reads through MiXCR, one entry per CDR3 protein. The sample has some 450,000 distinct CDR3 sequences, 85% to 90% seen once; the top ten hold more than 0.09%. The sequencing input was CD8+ T cells from PBMCs. The receptors come from a human donor with multiple sclerosis.

This clonotype showed up just a few times. CDR3 loop: CASSWGGDYGYTF. DNA for the CDR3: TGCGCCAGCAGCTGGGGGGGCGACTATGGCTACACCTTC. The chain has TRBV5-1 and TRBJ1-2, with D possibly being TRBD1 (6 bases). Germline V gives CDR1 SGHRS, CDR2 YFSETQ. The CDR3 length is 13 residues. Trimming shortened V by 3 bases and J by 3 bases, and 9 bases separated the two germline ends.

The gene calls are TRBV5-6 and TRBJ1-1, with D unresolved. Germline CDR1 is SGHDT and CDR2 is YYEEEE. The V end was cut by 3 bases, the J end by 4 bases, with 13 bases between. The CDR3 has 14 amino acids. The CDR3 DNA sequence: TGTGCCAGCAGCTCGTGGCCGACGCTCACTGAAGCTTTCTTT. Its translation: CASSSWPTLTEAFF.

The genes are TRBV3-1 and TRBJ2-5, with 9 bases that match TRBD1. The length of the CDR3 is 13 residues. From germline, CDR1 is LGHDT and CDR2 YNNKEL (reference sequence). Losses at the gene ends were 6 bases for V and 4 bases for J; bases not matched to a gene: 3. In DNA, the CDR3 is TGTGCCAGCAGTGGACAGGGGCCAGAGACCCAGTACTTC. Translated, it gives CASSGQGPETQYF.

This sequence joins TRBV6-5 and TRBJ2-7; D is possibly TRBD1 or TRBD2 (5 bases each). The CDR3 loop spans 15 amino acids. Germline CDR1 MNHEY, CDR2 SVGAGI. Trimming left V 7 bases short and J 2 bases short, with 18 bases between. The CDR3 nucleotides read TGTGCCAGCACTGATAAACGGGACCAGACCTACGAGCAGTACTTC. Encoded protein: CASTDKRDQTYEQYF.

This chain connects TRBV5-1 to TRBJ1-1, with 7 nucleotides matching TRBD1. V gave up 4 bases and J gave up 6 bases; unmatched junction bases: 12. The CDR3 contains 15 residues. CDR1 is SGHRS and CDR2 is YFSETQ in the germline V gene. The CDR3: CASSLTGDSRAEAFF. CDR3 nucleotides: TGCGCCAGCAGCCTGACGGGGGACAGTCGGGCTGAAGCTTTCTTT.

CDR3 nucleotides: TGTGCCAGCAGCTACCTAGGGCAGTCACGACTCCTCTACGAGCAGTACTTC. Its protein product is CASSYLGQSRLLYEQYF. V is TRBV7-9 and J is TRBJ2-7; no clear D gene. The germline V and J ends were trimmed by 4 bases and 3 bases, with 22 bases remaining between them. The germline gives CDR1 SEHNR, CDR2 FQNEAQ (reference sequence). The CDR3 totals 17 residues.

The chain carries TRBV2 and TRBJ1-5, with 7 bases that match TRBD1. V lost 7 bases to trimming and J lost 5 bases; unmatched junction nucleotides: 14. This CDR3 contains 16 residues. Germline V gives CDR1 SNHLY, CDR2 FYNNEI. In DNA form, the CDR3 reads TGTGCCAGCACTAAAAAAGGGGTAGGGGGCGATCAGCCCCAGCATTTT. It yields the protein CASTKKGVGGDQPQHF.

The rearrangement uses TRBV15 and TRBJ2-3, with 8 bases fitting TRBD2. CDR1 is LNHNV and CDR2 is YYDKDF in the germline V gene (reference sequence). The CDR3 runs to 15 residues. Losses at the gene ends were 5 bases for V and 5 bases for J; bases not matched to a gene: 9. CDR3 in amino acids: CATSLLRGAKDTQYF. In DNA, the CDR3 is TGTGCCACCAGCCTTTTGCGGGGGGCCAAAGATACGCAGTATTTT.

This clonotype was counted only a few times. This sequence joins TRBV12-3 or TRBV12-4 and TRBJ1-2; no reliable D call. Deletions cut 4 bases from V and 7 bases from J, with 7 bases between. The CDR3 has 11 amino acids. CDR3: CASSSIGGYTF. In nucleotides, the CDR3 is TGTGCCAGCAGTTCTATTGGTGGCTACACCTTC.

This clonotype has a single count. The rearrangement uses TRBV27 and TRBJ2-3; D possibly corresponds to TRBD2 (6 bases). The CDR3 spans 14 residues. Germline CDR1 is MNHEY and CDR2 is SMNVEV (reference sequence). V was shortened by 6 bases and J by 2 bases, with 12 bases between the two germline ends. CDR3 loop: CASRPRDPTDTQYF. Written as DNA, the CDR3 is TGTGCCAGCAGACCGCGGGACCCCACAGATACGCAGTATTTT.

A few counts support this clonotype. The chain recombines TRBV6-5 with TRBJ2-1; TRBD1 agrees at 12 bases. Trimming took 4 bases from V and 8 from J; bases not matched to a gene: 6. Germline V gives CDR1 MNHEY, CDR2 SVGAGI. The CDR3 is made up of 15 amino acids. CDR3 residues: CASSSGTGGWDEQFF. CDR3 DNA sequence: TGTGCCAGCAGTTCTGGGACAGGGGGCTGGGATGAGCAGTTCTTC.

This clonotype was picked up one time. V usage is TRBV7-9 and J usage is TRBJ1-2, with D possibly TRBD1 on 5 matching bases. The germline gives CDR1 SEHNR, CDR2 FQNEAQ (reference sequence). The CDR3 consists of 12 residues. With 5 bases removed from V and 8 bases from J, the gap between germline ends came to 12 bases. CDR3 DNA: TGTGCCAGCAGCCCGGGACGACAGGGCTACACCTTC. The encoded protein is CASSPGRQGYTF.

The J gene is TRBJ1-2, the V gene TRBV5-6, with no clear D. The CDR3 totals 13 residues. Trimming shortened V by 2 bases and J by 5 bases, and 10 bases separated the two germline ends. Germline values: CDR1 SGHDT, CDR2 YYEEEE. The CDR3 protein is CASSLPDAYGYTF. For the CDR3, the DNA is TGTGCCAGCAGCTTACCGGACGCTTATGGCTACACCTTC.

The chain uses TRBV28 and TRBJ2-7; a weak D match, TRBD1 (5 bases). The CDR3 has 12 residues. The V and J ends lost 6 bases and 9 bases respectively, with 15 bases between them. The germline V gene has CDR1 MDHEN and CDR2 SYDVKM. The CDR3 spells CASSLDTPGQYF. The CDR3 DNA is TGTGCCAGCAGCCTGGACACCCCAGGGCAGTACTTC.

This clonotype was picked up one time. The rearrangement links TRBV12-3 or TRBV12-4 to TRBJ2-7; possibly TRBD1 for D (5 bases). V lost 6 bases and J lost 1, with 19 bases in between. CDR3 length equals 16 residues. The chain's CDR3 is CASSLGPATESYEQYF. The CDR3 DNA follows: TGTGCCAGCAGCCTCGGGCCGGCGACAGAGTCCTACGAGCAGTACTTC.

The chain recombines TRBV6-1 with TRBJ2-1; a weak D match, TRBD2 (6 bases). The CDR3 runs to 13 residues. Trimming removed 10 bases at V and 0 bases at J, with 10 bases between. The germline V gene encodes CDR1 MNHNS and CDR2 SASEGT. This chain's CDR3 is CAIGLFSYNEQFF. CDR3 coding DNA: TGTGCCATCGGACTATTCTCCTACAATGAGCAGTTCTTC.

The CDR3: CASSRPDGGLNEKLFF. The CDR3 DNA follows: TGCGCCAGCAGCCGCCCAGACGGGGGTTTAAATGAAAAACTGTTTTTT. The chain couples TRBV4-1 to TRBJ1-4, with D possibly being TRBD1 (5 bases). Per germline, CDR1 MGHRA and CDR2 YSYEKL. This CDR3 region has 16 residues. The V gene lost 4 bases and the J gene lost 5 bases, with 17 bases spanning the gap.

The chain recombines TRBV27 with TRBJ1-1; possibly TRBD1 for D (5 bases). The V end lost 6 bases, the J end lost 1 base, and 9 bases lay between the germline ends. The germline CDR1 and CDR2 sequences are MNHEY and SMNVEV (reference sequence). This CDR3 contains 13 residues. DNA of the CDR3: TGTGCCAGCAGGGGCGGGGGGAACACTGAAGCTTTCTTT. Encoded protein: CASRGGGNTEAFF.

The chain has TRBV29-1 and TRBJ2-3; D remains unclear. Trimming pared 2 bases from V and 9 bases from J, leaving 15 bases between. CDR1 and CDR2 from the germline V gene are SQVTM and ANQGSEA. CDR3 length: 13 residues. CDR3 DNA sequence: TGCAGCGTTGAAACAGAACAAATCGGCACGCAGTATTTT. It codes for CSVETEQIGTQYF.

This clonotype occurred a few times. V usage is TRBV27 and J usage is TRBJ2-5; D gene unclear. This CDR3 is built from 13 residues. Deletions cut 3 bases from V and 5 bases from J, with 10 bases between. Looked up from germline, CDR1 is MNHEY and CDR2 is SMNVEV (reference sequence). CDR3 residues: CASSLFGGETQYF. In DNA, the CDR3 is TGTGCCAGCAGTTTGTTTGGTGGGGAGACCCAGTACTTC.

The V gene is TRBV7-9, the J gene TRBJ2-7, with 11 bases that match TRBD2. The CDR3 runs to 13 residues. V gave up 2 bases and J gave up 9 bases; unmatched junction bases: 3. Germline values: CDR1 SEHNR, CDR2 FQNEAQ (reference sequence). The CDR3 loop is CASSLPLAGVQYF. DNA of the CDR3: TGTGCCAGCAGCTTACCACTAGCGGGAGTGCAGTACTTC.

Of note for this clonotype: A much larger clone sits a single nucleotide away, making a read error possible. V gene TRBV27 combines with J gene TRBJ1-1; 10 bases map to TRBD1. CDR1 is MNHEY, CDR2 SMNVEV, per germline (reference sequence). This CDR3 has 13 amino acids. With V trimmed by 6 bases and J by 6 bases, 4 bases remained unmatched. The CDR3 DNA reads TGTGCCAGCAGCCCGACAGGGGGCTCTGAAGCTTTCTTT. It translates to CASSPTGGSEAFF.

This clonotype was picked up a small number of times. The chain combines TRBV6-1 with TRBJ1-5; D is possibly TRBD1 (6 bases). The CDR3 extends over 15 amino acids. Germline-derived CDR1 and CDR2 are MNHNS and SASEGT. Trimming pared 3 bases from V and 6 bases from J, leaving 15 bases between. As DNA, the CDR3 is TGTGCCAGCAGTGACGGTCCTGTAGGGGGTCAGCCCCAGCATTTT. Its translation is CASSDGPVGGQPQHF.